The next 11 T cell receptor beta chains were all read from a single sample in a study of cytomegalovirus exposure and HLA in healthy donors. Generated by immunoSEQ multiplex PCR, the TCRdb table keeps only in-frame clones and is missing some. The sample has 100,000 to 150,000 clones, over 90% seen once. The sequenced sample consisted of PBMCs. The receptors derive from a woman between 18 and 30 years old in good health and CMV-seronegative.

The sample holds one count of this clone. The chain carries TRBV4-1 and TRBJ1-1; D uncertain. Germline loops: CDR1 MGHRA, CDR2 YSYEKL. The V gene lost 0 bases and the J gene lost 7 bases, with 9 bases spanning the gap. The CDR3 is 13 amino acids. The CDR3 protein is CASSQDDGVEAFF. Written as DNA, the CDR3 is TGCGCCAGCAGCCAAGACGACGGGGTTGAAGCTTTCTTT.

The CDR3 reads CASGPGNTEAFF. CDR3 coding DNA: TGTGCCAGCGGCCCTGGTAACACTGAAGCTTTCTTT. This rearrangement joins TRBV27 to TRBJ1-1; D unclear. V was shortened by 8 bases and J by 2 bases, with 9 bases between the two germline ends. The CDR3 length is 12 residues. The germline CDR1 and CDR2 sequences are MNHEY and SMNVEV (reference sequence).

The chain uses TRBV11-3 and TRBJ2-1; 9 positions agree with TRBD2. Germline V gene lookup returns CDR1 SGHNT and CDR2 YENEEA. Unmatched junction bases numbered 7, after V lost 0 bases and J lost 4 bases. CDR3 length: 17 residues. The DNA for the CDR3 is TGTGCCAGCAGCTTAGACTTTCGACTAGCGGATTACAATGAGCAGTTCTTC. This encodes CASSLDFRLADYNEQFF. Using reference TRBV11-3 and TRBJ2-1 for the parts outside the CDR3, the full variable domain is EAGVVQSPRYKIIEKKQPVAFWCNPISGHNTLYWYLQNLGQGPELLIRYENEEAVDDSQLPKDRFSAERLKGVDSTLKIQPAELGDSAVYLCASSLDFRLADYNEQFFGPGTRLTVL.

V gene TRBV5-1 combines with J gene TRBJ1-4; D gene ambiguous. The CDR3 has 13 residues. Between the trimmed V and J ends, which lost 0 bases and 6 bases, there was a span of 6 bases. Germline loops: CDR1 SGHRS, CDR2 YFSETQ. CDR3 DNA sequence: TGCGCCAGCAGCTTGGAGCCGTATGAAAAACTGTTTTTT. Amino acid sequence: CASSLEPYEKLFF. Full variable domain (outside the CDR3, taken from reference TRBV5-1 and TRBJ1-4): KAGVTQTPRYLIKTRGQQVTLSCSPISGHRSVSWYQQTPGQGLQFLFEYFSETQRNKGNFPGRFSGRQFSNSRSEMNVSTLELGDSALYLCASSLEPYEKLFFGSGTQLSVL.

The table lists this clone with a count of one. The chain links TRBV13 to TRBJ2-5, with TRBD2 matching 15 bases. The CDR3 contains 15 residues. Germline V gene sequence: CDR1 PRHDT, CDR2 FYEKMQ (reference sequence). Trimming took 5 bases from V and 10 from J; bases not matched to a gene: 8. The CDR3 sequence: CASSPAGLAGGDQYF. CDR3 DNA sequence: TGTGCCAGCAGCCCAGCTGGACTAGCGGGGGGGGACCAGTACTTC.

This clone was seen once. The chain employs TRBV10-3 and TRBJ2-5; a possible D gene is TRBD1 (6 bases). The V gene's germline CDR1 is ENHRY and CDR2 SYGVKD. The CDR3 has 12 amino acids. V dropped 10 bases and J dropped 5 bases, with 14 bases sitting between them. DNA for the CDR3: TGTGCCACAGGGGTCCCGGGGGAGACCCAGTACTTC. Translation: CATGVPGETQYF.

The gene calls are TRBV19 and TRBJ1-2, with a possible D match to TRBD1 (6 bases). V was shortened by 7 bases and J by 1 base, with 13 bases between the two germline ends. Germline V gene data show CDR1 as LNHDA and CDR2 as SQIVND (reference sequence). The CDR3 is made up of 14 amino acids. In nucleotides, the CDR3 is TGTGCCAGTACCGAAGGGGGGGTTAACTATGGCTACACCTTC. It codes for CASTEGGVNYGYTF.

The table lists this clone with a count of one. The chain combines TRBV10-2 with TRBJ1-1, with a possible D match to TRBD1 (6 bases). Trimming pared 2 bases from V and 8 bases from J, leaving 12 bases between. The CDR3 sequence is 13 residues long. Germline V gives CDR1 WSHSY, CDR2 SAAADI. CDR3 residues: CASSEISTGEAFF. In DNA, the CDR3 is TGCGCCAGCAGTGAGATATCCACAGGGGAAGCTTTCTTT.

The chain combines TRBV6-6 with TRBJ1-1, with 9 bases aligning to TRBD1. Germline assignment: CDR1 MNHNY and CDR2 SVGAGI (reference sequence). This CDR3 is built from 16 residues. Losses at the gene ends were 7 bases for V and 1 base for J; bases not matched to a gene: 10. CDR3 region: CASNRGTGLENTEAFF. In DNA, the CDR3 is TGTGCCAGCAACCGAGGGACAGGGTTGGAGAACACTGAAGCTTTCTTT.

V usage is TRBV6-5 and J usage is TRBJ2-5; 9 nucleotides align to TRBD2. V was clipped by 4 bases and J by 1 base; unmatched bases: 7. The CDR3 length is 16 residues. The germline V gene has CDR1 MNHEY and CDR2 SVGAGI. In DNA form, the CDR3 reads TGTGCCAGCAGTTCTAGACTAGCGGCCCTCCAAGAGACCCAGTACTTC. It specifies CASSSRLAALQETQYF.

The V gene is TRBV2, the J gene TRBJ2-1, with a possible D match to TRBD2 (5 bases). The CDR3 consists of 11 residues. The V end lost 8 bases, the J end lost 10 bases, and 12 bases lay between the germline ends. Per germline, CDR1 SNHLY and CDR2 FYNNEI. The CDR3 bases are TGTGCCAGCCGCCTAGCATTCGAGCAGTTCTTC. It yields the protein CASRLAFEQFF.